These 17 T cell receptor beta chains came from one sample sequenced in a study of blood T cell repertoires in COVID-19. Assay: immunoSEQ multiplex PCR; the TCRdb copy retains only in-frame clones and omits some. The sample shows 200,000 to 250,000 clones, about 80% of them seen only once. The specimen sequenced was PBMCs or T cells enriched from blood (not recorded which). These receptors all come from a man in his sixties who had recovered from COVID-19.

The chain recombines TRBV14 with TRBJ2-7, with 10 nucleotides matching TRBD1. The length of the CDR3 is 15 residues. V shed 2 bases and J 6 bases; nucleotides not matched to a gene: 7. CDR1 is SGHDN, CDR2 FVKESK, per germline. CDR3 sequence: CASSQKTGGRSEQYF. For the CDR3, the DNA is TGTGCCAGCAGCCAAAAGACAGGGGGCCGGTCCGAGCAGTACTTC. Together with reference TRBV14 and TRBJ2-7, the CDR3 gives the full variable domain: EAGVTQFPSHSVIEKGQTVTLRCDPISGHDNLYWYRRVMGKEIKFLLHFVKESKQDESGMPNNRFLAERTGGTYSTLKVQPAELEDSGVYFCASSQKTGGRSEQYFGPGTRLTVT.

The rearrangement joins TRBV5-6 to TRBJ2-4; maybe TRBD2 (6 bases). Trimming removed 0 bases from V and 2 bases from J, with 9 bases in between. Germline-derived CDR1 and CDR2 are SGHDT and YYEEEE. The length of the CDR3 is 15 residues. The CDR3 DNA reads as TGTGCCAGCAGCTTGGTGGAGGGGACCAAAAACATTCAGTACTTC. This sequence encodes CASSLVEGTKNIQYF.

The chain is built from TRBV10-3 and TRBJ1-1, with D maybe TRBD1 (6 bases). Between the trimmed V and J ends, which lost 3 bases and 3 bases, there was a span of 17 bases. CDR3 length: 16 residues. Germline V gene lookup returns CDR1 ENHRY and CDR2 SYGVKD. CDR3: CAISDGPLRGYTEAFF. CDR3 coding DNA: TGTGCCATCAGTGACGGTCCCTTGAGGGGGTACACTGAAGCTTTCTTT.

This clone appeared a single time. The chain couples TRBV4-2 to TRBJ1-5; 8 bases agree with TRBD1. CDR1 is LGHNA and CDR2 is YNFKEQ in the germline V gene. The CDR3 is made up of 15 amino acids. V lost 0 bases, J lost 4 bases, and 2 bases stayed unmatched. The CDR3 nucleotides are TGTGCCAGCAGCCAAGATTGGACAGGGAATCAGCCCCAGCATTTT. It translates to CASSQDWTGNQPQHF.

The chain couples TRBV5-6 to TRBJ2-1; D remains ambiguous. CDR3 length equals 15 residues. CDR1 is SGHDT and CDR2 is YYEEEE in the germline V gene. The ends were cut back, 0 bases at V and 7 bases at J, with 14 bases in the middle. CDR3 in DNA: TGTGCCAGCAGCTTGGCCATCAGAAGGCGGAATGAGCAGTTCTTC. This translates into CASSLAIRRRNEQFF.

The genes are TRBV19 and TRBJ1-1; D unresolved. V was pared by 4 bases and J by 1 base, with 7 bases between. CDR1 is LNHDA, CDR2 SQIVND, per germline (reference sequence). This CDR3 is built from 13 residues. The CDR3 loop reads CASSTTRNTEAFF. The CDR3 DNA reads TGTGCCAGTAGTACGACACGGAACACTGAAGCTTTCTTT.

The V and J genes are TRBV12-3 or TRBV12-4 and TRBJ1-1; 9 nucleotides align to TRBD1. The CDR3 runs to 13 residues. V lost 4 bases to trimming and J lost 5 bases; unmatched junction nucleotides: 2. CDR3 protein: CASSSDRGTEAFF. CDR3 DNA: TGTGCCAGCAGTTCAGACAGGGGGACTGAAGCTTTCTTT.

The V and J genes are TRBV14 and TRBJ1-6; D unclear. Trimming left V 2 bases short and J 0 bases short, with 8 bases between. CDR1 and CDR2 from the germline V gene are SGHDN and FVKESK. The CDR3 loop spans 16 amino acids. The CDR3 sequence: CASSQWLVSYNSPLHF. CDR3 in DNA: TGTGCCAGCAGCCAATGGCTGGTCTCCTATAATTCACCCCTCCACTTT.

V is TRBV7-8 and J is TRBJ2-5; 7 nucleotides match TRBD2. Losses at the gene ends were 1 base for V and 5 bases for J; bases not matched to a gene: 10. The CDR3 runs to 16 residues. From germline, CDR1 is SGHVS and CDR2 FQNEAQ. The chain's CDR3 is CASSLGGGGDYETQYF. Written as DNA, the CDR3 is TGTGCCAGCAGCTTAGGGGGGGGAGGGGACTACGAGACCCAGTACTTC. Filled out from reference TRBV7-8 and TRBJ2-5, the complete variable domain reads GAGVSQSPRYKVAKRGQDVALRCDPISGHVSLFWYQQALGQGPEFLTYFQNEAQLDKSGLPSDRFFAERPEGSVSTLKIQRTQQEDSAVYLCASSLGGGGDYETQYFGPGTRLLVL.

This rearrangement joins TRBV27 to TRBJ1-1; perhaps TRBD1 as D (5 bases). Germline V gene sequence: CDR1 MNHEY, CDR2 SMNVEV (reference sequence). Deletions cut 3 bases from V and 1 base from J, with 12 bases between. CDR3 length: 15 residues. The CDR3 region is CASSFQGLGNTEAFF. Here the CDR3 DNA reads TGTGCCAGCAGTTTCCAGGGACTGGGGAACACTGAAGCTTTCTTT.

This clone was seen just once. The rearrangement links TRBV5-1 to TRBJ1-5; weak D call: TRBD1 (6 bases). The V and J ends lost 4 bases and 7 bases respectively, with 12 bases between them. The CDR3 has 13 residues. From germline, CDR1 is SGHRS and CDR2 YFSETQ. For the CDR3, the DNA is TGCGCCAGCAGCGTAGGGGGTGAGCAGCCCCAGCATTTT. This encodes CASSVGGEQPQHF.

The chain carries TRBV13 and TRBJ2-3; 13 bases are shared with TRBD2. Unmatched junction bases numbered 6, after V lost 5 bases and J lost 4 bases. The V gene's germline CDR1 is PRHDT and CDR2 FYEKMQ (reference sequence). This CDR3 has 16 amino acids. CDR3 coding DNA: TGTGCCAGCAGCCAAACTAGCGGGGGGGGACCAGATACGCAGTATTTT. It specifies CASSQTSGGGPDTQYF.

This clone was recorded many times. This chain links TRBV7-2 with TRBJ2-7; 9 bases map to TRBD2. The CDR3 is 15 residues long. From germline, CDR1 is SGHTA and CDR2 FQGNSA. V was clipped by 7 bases and J by 3 bases; unmatched bases: 10. The CDR3 spells CASTLGLAGLYEQYF. DNA for the CDR3: TGTGCCAGCACCCTAGGGCTAGCGGGACTCTACGAGCAGTACTTC.

V usage is TRBV6-5 and J usage is TRBJ2-1; 7 positions agree with TRBD1. After removal of 2 bases from V and 15 bases from J, the junction contained 13 bases not matched to a gene. Germline CDR1 MNHEY, CDR2 SVGAGI. This CDR3 is 14 amino acids long. The CDR3 DNA follows: TGTGCCAGCAGTTACGGGGACAGCACAATGCAGTGGTTCTTC. Encoded protein: CASSYGDSTMQWFF.

The chain has TRBV6-5 and TRBJ2-3; perhaps TRBD1 as D (6 bases). The germline gives CDR1 MNHEY, CDR2 SVGAGI. V was cut by 2 bases and J by 0 bases, with 9 bases left in between. The CDR3 runs 15 residues. The CDR3 reads CASSYGRGSTDTQYF. The CDR3 DNA reads as TGTGCCAGCAGTTACGGCAGGGGTAGCACAGATACGCAGTATTTT.

V and J are TRBV5-1 and TRBJ1-6; the match to TRBD1 covers 9 bases. With V trimmed by 2 bases and J by 6 bases, 9 bases remained unmatched. The germline CDR1 and CDR2 sequences are SGHRS and YFSETQ. This CDR3 spans 17 amino acids. CDR3 residues: CASSFTDAGQGNSPLHF. CDR3 in DNA: TGCGCCAGCAGCTTCACAGACGCGGGACAGGGTAATTCACCCCTCCACTTT.

A few counts support this clone. The chain has TRBV4-3 and TRBJ1-2, with D possibly matching TRBD1 (5 bases). There are 18 residues in the CDR3. The germline CDR1 and CDR2 sequences are LGHNA and YSLEER. V was trimmed by 0 bases and J by 2 bases, leaving 19 bases between them. The CDR3 DNA reads TGCGCCAGCAGCCAAGAAACCGTCGGGGGGGTCAAAAACTATGGCTACACCTTC. This gives the protein CASSQETVGGVKNYGYTF.